These 19 T cell receptor beta chains share one sample of origin, sequenced in a study of blood T cell repertoires in COVID-19. TCRdb's table, derived via immunoSEQ multiplex PCR, lists solely in-frame clones and lacks some. The sample includes some 100,000 clones, around 90% of them seen just once. Sequences were obtained from peripheral blood. These receptor sequences come from a woman aged 60-70 years with acute or convalescent COVID-19.

This chain joins TRBV7-8 and TRBJ2-7; 10 positions match TRBD2. Trimming removed 4 bases from V and 6 bases from J; junction bases left unmatched: 6. Germline loops: CDR1 SGHVS, CDR2 FQNEAQ. The CDR3 is 14 residues long. The CDR3 protein is CASSSLAGVSEQYF. CDR3 DNA sequence: TGTGCCAGCAGCTCCCTAGCGGGAGTGAGCGAGCAGTACTTC.

This chain connects TRBV5-4 to TRBJ2-3; perhaps TRBD2 as D (6 bases). Germline CDR1 reads SGHNT; CDR2 reads YYREEE (reference sequence). V lost 0 bases to trimming and J lost 2 bases, with 16 bases between them. This CDR3 is built from 17 residues. The CDR3 loop reads CASSLAPSGPTTDTQYF. For the CDR3, the DNA is TGTGCCAGCAGCTTGGCCCCAAGCGGGCCTACCACAGATACGCAGTATTTT.

As for this clone: The sample has other DNA sequences that encode this CDR3 too. The rearrangement links TRBV3-1 (or the pseudogene TRBV3-2) to TRBJ1-5; D uncertain. Between the trimmed V and J ends, which lost 2 bases and 0 bases, there was a span of 5 bases. The germline V gene has CDR1 LGHDT and CDR2 YNNKEL (reference sequence). This CDR3 is built from 14 residues. The CDR3 here is CASSQQISNQPQHF. DNA of the CDR3: TGTGCCAGCAGCCAACAAATTAGCAATCAGCCCCAGCATTTT.

The chain recombines TRBV7-8 with TRBJ2-1; 7 positions match TRBD1. This CDR3 spans 16 amino acids. Germline loops: CDR1 SGHVS, CDR2 FQNEAQ. J was trimmed by 0 bases and V by 2 bases; bases with no gene match: 4. The CDR3 nucleotides are TGTGCCAGCAGCTTAATAGCAGGGGGCTCCTACAATGAGCAGTTCTTC. It codes for CASSLIAGGSYNEQFF.

V and J are TRBV10-2 and TRBJ2-5, with 8 bases lining up with TRBD2. The CDR3 contains 13 residues. V lost 5 bases to trimming and J lost 4 bases; unmatched junction nucleotides: 3. Germline CDR1 reads WSHSY; CDR2 reads SAAADI. For the CDR3, the DNA is TGCGCCAGCAGTTTAGCGGGGAGAGAGACCCAGTACTTC. Translation gives CASSLAGRETQYF.

This chain links TRBV6-5 with TRBJ1-4, with D possibly being TRBD1 (5 bases). Germline CDR1 reads MNHEY; CDR2 reads SVGAGI. The V end was cut by 6 bases, the J end by 8 bases, with 13 bases between. The CDR3 totals 13 residues. The CDR3 DNA reads as TGTGCCAGCAGGCCCCAGGGAGGGGAAAAACTGTTTTTT. It yields the protein CASRPQGGEKLFF.

The CDR3, as DNA: TGTGCCAGCAGCCTGGGACAGACGGTACAAGCTTTCTTT. Residues: CASSLGQTVQAFF. The rearrangement links TRBV11-3 to TRBJ1-1, with TRBD1 matching 7 bases. The CDR3 is made up of 13 amino acids. Germline V lookup: CDR1 SGHNT, CDR2 YENEEA. With 5 bases clipped from V and 9 bases from J, the junction kept 9 bases outside the gene matches.

CDR3 bases: TGTGCCAGCTCACCGAGCTCTGGAAACACCATATATTTT. It translates to CASSPSSGNTIYF. The rearrangement links TRBV18 to TRBJ1-3; D call uncertain. The CDR3 length is 13 residues. CDR1 is KGHSH and CDR2 is LQKENI in the germline V gene. V was pared by 3 bases and J by 0 bases, with 3 bases between.

V usage is TRBV6-5 and J usage is TRBJ1-5, with 10 bases matching TRBD1. The CDR3 contains 13 residues. The J segment lost 4 bases and the V segment lost 8 bases, leaving 2 bases of the junction unmatched. Germline loops: CDR1 MNHEY, CDR2 SVGAGI. CDR3 loop: CASRDRGNQPQHF. For the CDR3, the DNA is TGTGCCAGCCGGGACAGGGGTAATCAGCCCCAGCATTTT.

J is TRBJ2-3 and V is TRBV6-2 or TRBV6-3; TRBD2 agrees at 15 bases. V lost 0 bases and J lost 2; bases outside the gene matches: 3. The CDR3 has 18 amino acids. Germline V gene sequence: CDR1 MNHEY, CDR2 SVGEGT. The CDR3 is CASSYSGLAGGFTDTQYF. CDR3 coding DNA: TGTGCCAGCAGTTACTCTGGACTAGCGGGAGGGTTCACAGATACGCAGTATTTT.

This clone was found a few times. This chain joins TRBV4-1 and TRBJ2-5, with a possible D match to TRBD2 (6 bases). CDR1 and CDR2 from the germline V gene are MGHRA and YSYEKL. V was pared by 4 bases and J by 1 base, with 13 bases between. This CDR3 comprises 15 residues. The CDR3 DNA follows: TGCGCCAGCAGCCTCGGAGGGGACTTCCAAGAGACCCAGTACTTC. Translated: CASSLGGDFQETQYF.

J is TRBJ2-5 and V is TRBV9; D might be TRBD1 (5 bases). Trimming shortened V by 0 bases and J by 3 bases, and 12 bases separated the two germline ends. CDR1 is SGDLS and CDR2 is YYNGEE in the germline V gene. The CDR3 runs 15 residues. The DNA of the CDR3 is TGTGCCAGCAGCGTAGAGCAGGGATTAAAAGAGACCCAGTACTTC. As protein: CASSVEQGLKETQYF.

This chain uses TRBV5-4 with TRBJ2-1; the D gene is possibly TRBD2 (6 bases). Germline-derived CDR1 and CDR2 are SGHNT and YYREEE (reference sequence). V was cut by 8 bases and J by 3 bases, with 21 bases left in between. The CDR3 sequence is 16 residues long. The CDR3 sequence is CASRRAGSPNYNEQFF. In DNA, the CDR3 is TGTGCCAGTAGAAGGGCGGGATCACCTAACTACAATGAGCAGTTCTTC.

This chain connects TRBV27 to TRBJ2-1; weak D call: TRBD2 (6 bases). In germline, CDR1 is MNHEY, CDR2 SMNVEV (reference sequence). V lost 2 bases, J lost 1 base, and 12 bases lay in between. There are 16 residues in the CDR3. Here the CDR3 DNA reads TGTGCCAGCAGTTTACTGGCGGGAAAGTCCTACAATGAGCAGTTCTTC. Encoded protein: CASSLLAGKSYNEQFF.

The V call is TRBV28, the J call TRBJ1-1; 8 nucleotides line up with TRBD1. The length of the CDR3 is 14 residues. Germline CDR1 is MDHEN and CDR2 is SYDVKM. V was pared by 8 bases and J by 1 base, with 6 bases of the junction left unmatched. The CDR3 DNA is TGTGCCAGCCTTGCAACAGGGGGGAACACTGAAGCTTTCTTT. It codes for CASLATGGNTEAFF. The variable domain in full, with the rest retrieved from reference TRBV28 and TRBJ1-1, is DVKVTQSSRYLVKRTGEKVFLECVQDMDHENMFWYRQDPGLGLRLIYFSYDVKMKEKGDIPEGYSVSREKKERFSLILESASTNQTSMYLCASLATGGNTEAFFGQGTRLTVV.

This clone was seen more than once but under ten times. The gene calls are TRBV19 and TRBJ2-7, with D perhaps TRBD2 (6 bases). V was pared by 1 base and J by 2 bases, with 6 bases between. The germline CDR1 and CDR2 sequences are LNHDA and SQIVND (reference sequence). CDR3 length: 13 amino acids. CDR3 protein: CASSIGGAYEQYF. The CDR3 DNA is TGTGCCAGTAGTATAGGGGGGGCCTACGAGCAGTACTTC.

The CDR3 DNA sequence: TGTGCCAGCAGCCCCCTCGGGATCGGGGAGCTGTTTTTT. Translating gives CASSPLGIGELFF. The chain carries TRBV7-9 and TRBJ2-2; possibly TRBD2 for D (5 bases). V lost 5 bases and J lost 7, with 11 bases in between. The CDR3 contains 13 residues. In germline, CDR1 is SEHNR, CDR2 FQNEAQ (reference sequence).

V and J are TRBV29-1 and TRBJ1-2; D remains unclear. The germline gives CDR1 SQVTM, CDR2 ANQGSEA. Trimming took 3 bases from V and 4 from J, leaving 15 bases between them. The CDR3 extends over 14 amino acids. CDR3: CSVDVAERIYGYTF. The CDR3 region has the DNA TGCAGCGTTGATGTGGCGGAGCGGATCTATGGCTACACCTTC.

This sequence joins TRBV5-5 and TRBJ2-5; 15 bases line up with TRBD2. The CDR3 is made up of 16 amino acids. Germline V gene lookup returns CDR1 SGHKS and CDR2 YYEKEE (reference sequence). Germline trimming cut 4 bases from V and 4 bases from J; bases unmatched to any gene: 5. This CDR3 is CASSRGLAGGGETQYF. The CDR3 DNA reads TGTGCCAGCAGCAGGGGACTAGCGGGAGGAGGAGAGACCCAGTACTTC.